This T cell receptor beta chain was sequenced in a study of blood T cell repertoires in COVID-19. On the study more broadly: T cells, B-cell-depleted T cells, or PBMCs provided the cDNA or gDNA that served as material.

Some clones are missing from TCRdb's copy, which holds only in-frame ones; the method was immunoSEQ multiplex PCR. The sample holds approximately 150,000 clones, about 83% seen once. The ends lost 3 bases at V and 8 bases at J; junction bases unmatched: 10. CDR1 is SGHAT and CDR2 is FQNNGV in the germline V gene. The CDR3 is made up of 15 amino acids. The genes are TRBV11-2 and TRBJ1-2; TRBD1 agrees at 9 bases. This clonotype originated in a human donor in a cohort sampled during active COVID-19. The sample consisted of peripheral blood. The chain's CDR3 is CASSLGPGQGTGYTF. The CDR3, as DNA: TGTGCCAGCAGCTTGGGCCCGGGACAGGGTACGGGCTACACCTTC.